The entry below gives a single T cell receptor beta chain sequence along with its context. Clones were sequenced by immunoSEQ multiplex PCR, and TCRdb holds only the in-frame ones, with some missing. The sample lists hundreds of thousands of clones; about 88% were seen once. The CDR3 totals 14 residues. Germline-derived CDR1 and CDR2 are MGHDK and SYGVNS. V was clipped by 8 bases and J by 0 bases, with 11 bases between them. This sample was taken from a study of blood T cell repertoires in COVID-19. This TCR was sampled from a man aged 25-45 years with acute COVID-19. Material for sequencing was PBMCs or T cells enriched from blood (not recorded which). The rearrangement uses TRBV25-1 and TRBJ1-3; D not resolved. CDR3 DNA sequence: TGTGCCAGCTCTGGGCCGAGCTCTGGAAACACCATATATTTT. This translates into CASSGPSSGNTIYF.